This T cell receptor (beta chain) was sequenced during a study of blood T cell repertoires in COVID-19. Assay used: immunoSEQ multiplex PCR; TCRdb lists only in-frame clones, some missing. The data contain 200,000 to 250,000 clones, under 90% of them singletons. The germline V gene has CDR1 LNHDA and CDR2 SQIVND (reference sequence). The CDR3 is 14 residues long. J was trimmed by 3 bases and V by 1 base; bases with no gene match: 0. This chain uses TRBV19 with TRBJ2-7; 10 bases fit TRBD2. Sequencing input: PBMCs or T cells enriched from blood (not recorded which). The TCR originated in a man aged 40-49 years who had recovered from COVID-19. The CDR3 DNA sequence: TGTGCCAGTAGTATAGTAGCGGGGGGCTACGAGCAGTACTTC. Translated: CASSIVAGGYEQYF.